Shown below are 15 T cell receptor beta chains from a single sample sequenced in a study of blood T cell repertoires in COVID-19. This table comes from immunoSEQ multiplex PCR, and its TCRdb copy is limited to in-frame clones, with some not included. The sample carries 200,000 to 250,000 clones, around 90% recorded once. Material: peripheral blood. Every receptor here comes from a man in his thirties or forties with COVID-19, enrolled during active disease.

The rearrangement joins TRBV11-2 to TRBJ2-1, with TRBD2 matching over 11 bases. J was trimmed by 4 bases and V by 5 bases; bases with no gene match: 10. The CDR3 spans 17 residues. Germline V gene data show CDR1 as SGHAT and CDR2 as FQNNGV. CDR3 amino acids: CASSRAASGGLYNEQFF. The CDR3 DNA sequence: TGTGCCAGCAGCCGTGCGGCTAGCGGGGGGCTGTACAATGAGCAGTTCTTC. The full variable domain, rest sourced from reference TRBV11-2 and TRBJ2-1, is EAGVAQSPRYKIIEKRQSVAFWCNPISGHATLYWYQQILGQGPKLLIQFQNNGVVDDSQLPKDRFSAERLKGVDSTLKIQPAKLEDSAVYLCASSRAASGGLYNEQFFGPGTRLTVL.

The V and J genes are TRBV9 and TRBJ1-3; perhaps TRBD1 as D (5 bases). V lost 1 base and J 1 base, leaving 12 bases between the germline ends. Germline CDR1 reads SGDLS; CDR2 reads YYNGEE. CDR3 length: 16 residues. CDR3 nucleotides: TGTGCCAGCAGCGTAACGACCGGGGGGTCTGGAAACACCATATATTTT. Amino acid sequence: CASSVTTGGSGNTIYF.

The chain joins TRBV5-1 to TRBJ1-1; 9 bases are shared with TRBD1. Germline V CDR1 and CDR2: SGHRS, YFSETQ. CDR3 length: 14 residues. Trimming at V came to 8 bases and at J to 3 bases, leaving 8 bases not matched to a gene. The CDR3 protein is CASRTGELDTEAFF. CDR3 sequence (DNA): TGCGCCAGTCGGACAGGGGAGTTGGACACTGAAGCTTTCTTT.

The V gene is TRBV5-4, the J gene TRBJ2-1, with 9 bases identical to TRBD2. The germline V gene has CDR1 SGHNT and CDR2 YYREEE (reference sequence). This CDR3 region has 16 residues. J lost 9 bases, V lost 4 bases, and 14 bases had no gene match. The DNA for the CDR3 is TGTGCCAGCAGCCCTGGGGGTCTAGCGGGGAACGGTGAGCAGTTCTTC. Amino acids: CASSPGGLAGNGEQFF. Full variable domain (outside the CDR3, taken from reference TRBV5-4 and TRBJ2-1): ETGVTQSPTHLIKTRGQQVTLRCSSQSGHNTVSWYQQALGQGPQFIFQYYREEENGRGNFPPRFSGLQFPNYSSELNVNALELDDSALYLCASSPGGLAGNGEQFFGPGTRLTVL.

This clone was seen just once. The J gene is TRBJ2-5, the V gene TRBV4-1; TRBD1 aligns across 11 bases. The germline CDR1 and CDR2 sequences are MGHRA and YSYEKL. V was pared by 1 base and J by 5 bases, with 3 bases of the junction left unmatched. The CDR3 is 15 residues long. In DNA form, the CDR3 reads TGCGCCAGCAGCCAAGGGGACAGGGGGTGGGAGACCCAGTACTTC. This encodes CASSQGDRGWETQYF.

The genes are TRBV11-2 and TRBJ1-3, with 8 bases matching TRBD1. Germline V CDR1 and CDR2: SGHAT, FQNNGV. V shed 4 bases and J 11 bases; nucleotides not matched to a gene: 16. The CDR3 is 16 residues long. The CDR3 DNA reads TGTGCCAGCAGCTCGATTTACAGGGGGGCGAACTTCCCCATATATTTT. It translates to CASSSIYRGANFPIYF.

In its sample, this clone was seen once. CDR3: CASRGTGGENIQYF. In DNA, the CDR3 is TGTGCCAGTAGGGGGACAGGGGGCGAAAACATTCAGTACTTC. The J gene is TRBJ2-4, the V gene TRBV19, with 12 bases aligning to TRBD1. Germline trimming cut 6 bases from V and 5 bases from J; bases unmatched to any gene: 2. Looked up from germline, CDR1 is LNHDA and CDR2 is SQIVND (reference sequence). The CDR3 is 14 amino acids.

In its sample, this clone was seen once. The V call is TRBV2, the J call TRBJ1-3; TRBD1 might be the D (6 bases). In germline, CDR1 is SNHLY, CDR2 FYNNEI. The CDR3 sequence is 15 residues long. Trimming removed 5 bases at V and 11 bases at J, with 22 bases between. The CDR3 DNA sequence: TGTGCCAGCAGTTTTACAGGGACCGGTCGGTTAGCCATATATTTT. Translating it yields CASSFTGTGRLAIYF.

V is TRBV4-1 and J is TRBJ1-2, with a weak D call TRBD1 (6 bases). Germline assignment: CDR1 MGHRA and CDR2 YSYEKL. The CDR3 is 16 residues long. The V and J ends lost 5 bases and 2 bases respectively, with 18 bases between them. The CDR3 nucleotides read TGCGCCAGCAGCTCAACGCCAGACAGGTCCAACTATGGCTACACCTTC. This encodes CASSSTPDRSNYGYTF.

The CDR3 spells CASSSPSNYGYTF. DNA for the CDR3: TGTGCCAGCAGCTCCCCCTCTAACTATGGCTACACCTTC. This chain joins TRBV9 and TRBJ1-2, with D unclear. Germline V gene sequence: CDR1 SGDLS, CDR2 YYNGEE. The CDR3 totals 13 residues. The V and J ends lost 4 bases and 0 bases respectively, with 7 bases between them.

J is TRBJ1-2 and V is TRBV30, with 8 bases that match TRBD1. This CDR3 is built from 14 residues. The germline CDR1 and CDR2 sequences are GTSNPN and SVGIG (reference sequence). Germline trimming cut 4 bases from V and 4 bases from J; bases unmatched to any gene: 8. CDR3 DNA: TGTGCCTGGACTCCTCTGACAGGGGTCTATGGCTACACCTTC. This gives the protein CAWTPLTGVYGYTF. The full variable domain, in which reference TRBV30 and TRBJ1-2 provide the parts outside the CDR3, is SQTIHQWPATLVQPVGSPLSLECTVEGTSNPNLYWYRQAAGRGLQLLFYSVGIGQISSEVPQNLSASRPQDRQFILSSKKLLLSDSGFYLCAWTPLTGVYGYTFGSGTRLTVV.

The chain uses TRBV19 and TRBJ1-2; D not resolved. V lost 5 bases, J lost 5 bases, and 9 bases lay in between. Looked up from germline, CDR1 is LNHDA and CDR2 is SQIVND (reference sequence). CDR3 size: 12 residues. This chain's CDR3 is CASSPGYYGYTF. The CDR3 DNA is TGTGCCAGTAGTCCAGGATATTATGGCTACACCTTC.

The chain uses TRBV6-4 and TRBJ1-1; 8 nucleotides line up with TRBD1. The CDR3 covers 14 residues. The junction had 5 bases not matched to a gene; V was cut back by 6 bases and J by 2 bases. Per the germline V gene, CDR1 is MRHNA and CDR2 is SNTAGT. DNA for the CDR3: TGTGCCAGCAGCCCGGGACAGGCCAACACTGAAGCTTTCTTT. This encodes CASSPGQANTEAFF.

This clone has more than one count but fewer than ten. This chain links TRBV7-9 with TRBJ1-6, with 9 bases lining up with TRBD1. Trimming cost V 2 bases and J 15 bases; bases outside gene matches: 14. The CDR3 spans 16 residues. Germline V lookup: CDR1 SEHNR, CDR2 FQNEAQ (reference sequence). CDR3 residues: CASSLNLPGQGVLLHF. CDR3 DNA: TGTGCCAGCAGCTTAAATCTTCCGGGACAGGGAGTCCTCCTCCACTTT.

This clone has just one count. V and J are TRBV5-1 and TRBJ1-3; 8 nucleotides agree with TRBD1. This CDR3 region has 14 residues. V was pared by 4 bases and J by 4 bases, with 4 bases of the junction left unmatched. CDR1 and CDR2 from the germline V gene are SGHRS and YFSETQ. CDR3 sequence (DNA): TGCGCCAGCAGCCCGCGGGACAGGGGAAACACCATATATTTT. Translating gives CASSPRDRGNTIYF.